The entry below describes one T cell receptor beta chain. Its antigen is currently unknown. Donors underwent one heparinised blood draw, about 120 mL on average. By way of CD45RO/CCR7/CD25/CD127/CD95/CD27, the CD4+ regulatory, stem cell-like memory, central memory and naive cells were sorted. This record belongs to a study of beta chain features in type 1 diabetes. Of the isolated RNA, all was reverse transcribed, and so the sequenced material was expressed TCRB transcripts. The data were produced by immunoSEQ multiplex PCR, yet TCRdb's version contains in-frame clones alone and is incomplete. The table includes around 170,000 clones, roughly 9.1% detected once. Whole-study findings and limits: The question left open here concerned HLA type influencing TCRB rearrangement.

This clonotype originated in a young woman in good health. Material: central memory CD4+ T cells from blood.

The CDR3 reads CASSQARGGSPLHF. DNA of the CDR3: TGCGCCAGCAGCCAAGCCAGGGGTGGGTCACCCCTCCACTTT. V gene TRBV4-1 combines with J gene TRBJ1-6, with D maybe TRBD1 (6 bases). Trimming took off 1 base at V and 10 bases at J, with 11 bases between the two ends. The CDR3 contains 14 residues. Germline V CDR1 and CDR2: MGHRA, YSYEKL.